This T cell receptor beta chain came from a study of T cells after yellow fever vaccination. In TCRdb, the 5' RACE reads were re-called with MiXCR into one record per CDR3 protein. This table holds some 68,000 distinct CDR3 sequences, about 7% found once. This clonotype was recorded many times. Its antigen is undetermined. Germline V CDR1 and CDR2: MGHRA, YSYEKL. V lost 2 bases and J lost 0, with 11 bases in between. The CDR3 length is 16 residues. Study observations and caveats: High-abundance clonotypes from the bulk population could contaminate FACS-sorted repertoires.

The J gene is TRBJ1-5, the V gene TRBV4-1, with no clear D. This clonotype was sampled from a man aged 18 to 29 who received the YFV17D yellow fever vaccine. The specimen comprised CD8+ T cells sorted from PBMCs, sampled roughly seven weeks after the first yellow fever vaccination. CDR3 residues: CASSQLPWVSNQPQHF. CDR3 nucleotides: TGCGCCAGCAGCCAACTACCGTGGGTTAGCAATCAGCCCCAGCATTTT.